One and the same sample provided the 7 T cell receptor beta chains below, sequenced in a study of T cell changes during pregnancy in multiple sclerosis. Sequencing used immunoSEQ multiplex PCR; TCRdb keeps in-frame clones, though not all of them. The sample contains roughly 18,000 clones, approximately 90% of which appear only once. The sequenced sample was CD4+ T cells from peripheral blood mononuclear cells, obtained in the first trimester of pregnancy. The receptors shown here come from a female donor in good health, enrolled as a control in a pregnancy study.

V usage is TRBV30 and J usage is TRBJ2-3; 10 bases are shared with TRBD1. J was trimmed by 0 bases and V by 3 bases; bases with no gene match: 3. CDR3 size: 15 residues. Looked up from germline, CDR1 is GTSNPN and CDR2 is SVGIG (reference sequence). This CDR3 is CAWRSGQGSTDTQYF. The CDR3 DNA sequence: TGTGCCTGGAGGTCGGGACAGGGGAGCACAGATACGCAGTATTTT.

The rearrangement uses TRBV10-3 and TRBJ2-3, with 10 positions matching TRBD2. The V and J ends lost 6 bases and 6 bases, in that order; junction bases with no gene match: 21. Germline assignment: CDR1 ENHRY and CDR2 SYGVKD. There are 19 residues in the CDR3. In nucleotides, the CDR3 is TGTGCCATCAGAACCTGGGGGCTAGCGGGAGAGAAGGGGGCGGATACGCAGTATTTT. Its protein is CAIRTWGLAGEKGADTQYF.

This chain connects TRBV14 to TRBJ2-7; D remains unclear. Germline CDR1 reads SGHDN; CDR2 reads FVKESK. CDR3 length: 13 amino acids. Trimming took off 1 base at V and 2 bases at J, with 6 bases between the two ends. The CDR3 DNA reads TGTGCCAGCAGCCAAGTACAAACCTACGAGCAGTACTTC. It translates to CASSQVQTYEQYF. Using reference TRBV14 and TRBJ2-7 for the parts outside the CDR3, the full variable domain is EAGVTQFPSHSVIEKGQTVTLRCDPISGHDNLYWYRRVMGKEIKFLLHFVKESKQDESGMPNNRFLAERTGGTYSTLKVQPAELEDSGVYFCASSQVQTYEQYFGPGTRLTVT.

This chain connects TRBV5-1 to TRBJ1-1, with 7 positions matching TRBD1. CDR3 length: 14 amino acids. V was pared by 6 bases and J by 7 bases, with 12 bases of the junction left unmatched. Germline lookup yields CDR1 SGHRS and CDR2 YFSETQ. DNA for the CDR3: TGCGCCAGCAATTCGGACAGGCCTGTTGGTGAAGCTTTCTTT. Protein: CASNSDRPVGEAFF.

The J gene is TRBJ2-2, the V gene TRBV5-1; D is perhaps TRBD2 (5 bases). Germline V gene lookup returns CDR1 SGHRS and CDR2 YFSETQ. The CDR3 contains 14 residues. V dropped 7 bases and J dropped 4 bases, with 14 bases sitting between them. The CDR3 spells CASLGSSGTGELFF. The CDR3 bases are TGCGCCAGCTTGGGGAGTTCGGGCACCGGGGAGCTGTTTTTT. The full variable domain, rest sourced from reference TRBV5-1 and TRBJ2-2, is KAGVTQTPRYLIKTRGQQVTLSCSPISGHRSVSWYQQTPGQGLQFLFEYFSETQRNKGNFPGRFSGRQFSNSRSEMNVSTLELGDSALYLCASLGSSGTGELFFGEGSRLTVL.

This clone was observed a few times. This chain connects TRBV30 to TRBJ1-1, with 7 positions matching TRBD1. V shed 4 bases, J shed 7 bases, and the junction held 6 bases outside the gene matches. The CDR3 has 12 residues. In germline, CDR1 is GTSNPN, CDR2 SVGIG (reference sequence). CDR3 amino acids: CAWTRGQNEAFF. Written as DNA, the CDR3 is TGTGCCTGGACTAGGGGGCAAAATGAAGCTTTCTTT.

CDR3 in amino acids: CASSRTSGGGNYEQYF. CDR3 nucleotide sequence: TGTGCCAGCAGCCGTACTAGCGGAGGGGGAAACTACGAGCAGTACTTC. V is TRBV13 and J is TRBJ2-7, with 8 positions matching TRBD2. V lost 5 bases and J lost 3; bases outside the gene matches: 12. The germline CDR1 and CDR2 sequences are PRHDT and FYEKMQ (reference sequence). The CDR3 has 16 residues.